The T cell receptor beta chain under discussion was sequenced for a study of T cell repertoires in cytomegalovirus infection. Turning to the study itself: Recently identified HLA-C-restricted CMV epitopes were used, and well-studied HLA-B-restricted CMV epitopes were used as well. Public TCR beta signatures indicated both CMV infection and matching HLA type. Study-wide findings and caveats: The response measured ex vivo was dominated by TCR beta clonotypes (HLA-C-restricted and CMV-specific). Cumulative frequency of public TCR beta families picked out carriers of CMV plus the relevant HLA.

TCRdb re-derived calls from the reads in MiXCR, one entry per CDR3 protein. Among about a million distinct CDR3 sequences listed, around 30% were seen once. Trimming stripped 6 bases from V and 5 bases from J, with 9 bases between. Germline lookup yields CDR1 MNHNY and CDR2 SVGAGI (reference sequence). This CDR3 is 12 amino acids long. This clonotype was seen only once. Its target is not known. This chain joins TRBV6-6 and TRBJ2-3; D gene ambiguous. The sequence derives from a human donor in good health (CMV status not recorded). Some clones in this sample may be carry-over from other donors' samples. Sequenced here: cultured CD8+ T cells from PBMCs, sampled from culture after CMV antigen stimulation. The CDR3 spells CASSRIIDTQYF. As DNA, the CDR3 is TGTGCCAGCAGCCGAATTATAGATACGCAGTATTTT.